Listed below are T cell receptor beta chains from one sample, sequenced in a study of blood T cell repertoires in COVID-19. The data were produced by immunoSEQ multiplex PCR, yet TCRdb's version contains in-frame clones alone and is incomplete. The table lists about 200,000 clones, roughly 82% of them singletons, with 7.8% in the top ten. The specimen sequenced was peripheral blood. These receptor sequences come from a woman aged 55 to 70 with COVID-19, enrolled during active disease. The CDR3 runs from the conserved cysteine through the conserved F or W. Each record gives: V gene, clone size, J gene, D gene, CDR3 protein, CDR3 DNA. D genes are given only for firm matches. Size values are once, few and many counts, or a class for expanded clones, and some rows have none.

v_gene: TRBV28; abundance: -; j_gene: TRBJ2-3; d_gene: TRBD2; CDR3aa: CASGTPARLAAADTQYF; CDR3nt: TGTGCCAGCGGTACCCCCGCGCGACTAGCGGCGGCAGATACGCAGTATTTT
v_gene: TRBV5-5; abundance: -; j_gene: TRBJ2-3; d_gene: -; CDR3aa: CASSAGTAFTDTQYF; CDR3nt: TGTGCCAGCAGCGCGGGGACAGCCTTCACAGATACGCAGTATTTT
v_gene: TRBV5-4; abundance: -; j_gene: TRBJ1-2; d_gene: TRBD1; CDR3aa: CASSSGTAGGYTF; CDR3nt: TGTGCCAGCAGCTCGGGGACAGCAGGTGGCTACACCTTC
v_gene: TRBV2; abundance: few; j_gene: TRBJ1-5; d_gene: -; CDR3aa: CASRADHQPQHF; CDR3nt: TGTGCCAGCAGGGCAGATCATCAGCCCCAGCATTTT
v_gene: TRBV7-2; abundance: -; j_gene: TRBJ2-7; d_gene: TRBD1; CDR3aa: CASSSGTGHMEQYF; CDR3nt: TGTGCCAGCAGCTCGGGGACAGGGCATATGGAGCAGTACTTC
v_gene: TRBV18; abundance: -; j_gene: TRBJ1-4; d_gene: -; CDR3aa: CASSRSESTNEKLFF; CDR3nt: TGTGCCAGCTCACGTAGCGAATCAACTAATGAAAAACTGTTTTTT
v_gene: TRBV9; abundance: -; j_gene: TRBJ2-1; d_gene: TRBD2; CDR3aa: CASSVEGLAVEQFF; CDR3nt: TGTGCCAGCAGTGTCGAGGGACTAGCGGTTGAGCAGTTCTTC
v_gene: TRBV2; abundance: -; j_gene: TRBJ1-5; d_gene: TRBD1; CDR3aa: CASRSDRGDQPQHF; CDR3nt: TGTGCCAGCAGATCGGACAGGGGGGACCAGCCCCAGCATTTT
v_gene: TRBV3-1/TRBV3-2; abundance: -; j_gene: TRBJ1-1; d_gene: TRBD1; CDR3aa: CASSQADRGLLNTEAFF; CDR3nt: TGTGCCAGCAGCCAAGCTGACAGGGGGCTATTGAACACTGAAGCTTTCTTT
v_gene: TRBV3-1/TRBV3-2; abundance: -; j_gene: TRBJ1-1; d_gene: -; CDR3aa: CASSPQDRNTEAFF; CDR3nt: TGTGCCAGCAGCCCACAGGACCGAAACACTGAAGCTTTCTTT
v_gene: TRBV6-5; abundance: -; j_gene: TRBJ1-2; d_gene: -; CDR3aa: CASRPVPSYGYTF; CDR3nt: TGTGCCAGCAGGCCCGTTCCTAGCTATGGCTACACCTTC
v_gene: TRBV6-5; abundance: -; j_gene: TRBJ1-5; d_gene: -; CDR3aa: CASSYSEGQPQHF; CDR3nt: TGTGCCAGCAGTTACTCGGAGGGGCAGCCCCAGCATTTT
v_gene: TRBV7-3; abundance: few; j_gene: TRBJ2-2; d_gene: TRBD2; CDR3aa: CASSYRTSGTGELFF; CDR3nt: TGTGCCAGCAGCTACCGGACTAGCGGCACCGGGGAGCTGTTTTTT
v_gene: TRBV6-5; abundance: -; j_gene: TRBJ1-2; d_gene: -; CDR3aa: CATTGQPNYGYTF; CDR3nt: TGTGCCACAACAGGACAACCTAACTATGGCTACACCTTC